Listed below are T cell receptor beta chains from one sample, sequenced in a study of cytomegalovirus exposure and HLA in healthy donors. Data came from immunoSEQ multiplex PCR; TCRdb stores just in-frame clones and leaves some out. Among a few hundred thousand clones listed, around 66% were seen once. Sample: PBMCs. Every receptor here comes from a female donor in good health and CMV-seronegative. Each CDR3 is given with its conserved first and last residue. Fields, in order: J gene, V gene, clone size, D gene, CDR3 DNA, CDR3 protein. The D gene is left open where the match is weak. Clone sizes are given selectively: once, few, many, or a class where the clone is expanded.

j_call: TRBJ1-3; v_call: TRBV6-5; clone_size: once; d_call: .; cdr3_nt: TGTGCCAGCAGAGAAGGGGGCTCTGGAAACACCATATATTTT; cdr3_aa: CASREGGSGNTIYF
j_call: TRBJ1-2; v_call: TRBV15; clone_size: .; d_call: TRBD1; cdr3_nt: TGTGCCACCAGCAGGGTACAGGGGGCGAGGGCTGGCTACACCTTC; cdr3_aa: CATSRVQGARAGYTF
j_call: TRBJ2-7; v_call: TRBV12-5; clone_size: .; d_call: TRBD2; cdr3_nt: TGTGCTAGTGGTTTGGTGGGGACTAGCGGGAGGGGTAGCTCCTACGAGCAGTACTTC; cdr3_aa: CASGLVGTSGRGSSYEQYF
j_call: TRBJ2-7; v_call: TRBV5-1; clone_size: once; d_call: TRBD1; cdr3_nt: TGCGCCAGCAGCTTGGAACAGGGGGTCGTCGAGCAGTACTTC; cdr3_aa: CASSLEQGVVEQYF
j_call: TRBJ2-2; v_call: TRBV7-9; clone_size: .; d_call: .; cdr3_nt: TGTGCCAGCAGCTCGCCCGACAGGAGAGGGGAGCTGTTTTTT; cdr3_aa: CASSSPDRRGELFF
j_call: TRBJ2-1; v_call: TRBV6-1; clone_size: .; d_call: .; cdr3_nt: TGTGCCAGCAGTGACAGCCTCCCTAGCCCCTACAATGAGCAGTTCTTC; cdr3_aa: CASSDSLPSPYNEQFF
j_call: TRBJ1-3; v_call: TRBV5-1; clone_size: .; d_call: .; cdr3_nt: TGCGCCAGCAGCCCCGTCGGGGGTAGATCTGGAAACACCATATATTTT; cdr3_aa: CASSPVGGRSGNTIYF
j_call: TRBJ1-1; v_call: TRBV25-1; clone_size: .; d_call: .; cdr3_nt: TGTGCCAGCAGTGCTATGTTGGACATAGAAGCTTTCTTT; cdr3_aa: CASSAMLDIEAFF
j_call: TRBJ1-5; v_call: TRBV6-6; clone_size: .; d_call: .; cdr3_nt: TGTGCCAGCACCCACGGGGGGTATCAGCCCCAGCATTTT; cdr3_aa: CASTHGGYQPQHF
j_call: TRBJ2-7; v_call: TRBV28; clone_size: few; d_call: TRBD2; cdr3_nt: TGTGCCAGCAGTTCTAGCGGGTCTAGCTCCTACGAGCAGTACTTC; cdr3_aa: CASSSSGSSSYEQYF
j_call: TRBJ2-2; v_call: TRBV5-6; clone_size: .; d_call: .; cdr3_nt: TGTGCCAGCAGCCTACAGGGCAGGTACACCGGGGAGCTGTTTTTT; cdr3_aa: CASSLQGRYTGELFF
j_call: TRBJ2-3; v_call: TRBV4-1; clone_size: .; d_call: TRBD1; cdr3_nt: TGCGCCAGCAGCCAAGGGACAGGGGACATAGATACGCAGTATTTT; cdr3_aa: CASSQGTGDIDTQYF
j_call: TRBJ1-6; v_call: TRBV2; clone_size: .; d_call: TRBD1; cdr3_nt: TGTGCCAGCAGGGGGACAGGGGATTCACCCCTCCACTTT; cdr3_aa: CASRGTGDSPLHF
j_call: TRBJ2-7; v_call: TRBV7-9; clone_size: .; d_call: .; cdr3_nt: TGTTCCAGCAGCTCCCGACAGGGAGGCGACGAGCAGTACTTC; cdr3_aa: CSSSSRQGGDEQYF
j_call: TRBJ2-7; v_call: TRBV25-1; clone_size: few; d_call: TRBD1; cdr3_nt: TGTGCCAGCGGACAGGGGGCTCCCTACGAGCAGTACTTC; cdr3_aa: CASGQGAPYEQYF
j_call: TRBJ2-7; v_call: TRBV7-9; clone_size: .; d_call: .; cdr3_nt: TGTGCCAGCAGCTTAGTCCAGGGGAAGAGCTACGAGCAGTACTTC; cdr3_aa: CASSLVQGKSYEQYF
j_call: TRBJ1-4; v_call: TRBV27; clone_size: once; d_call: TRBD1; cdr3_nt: TGTGCCAGCAAGCCCCTGGACAGGGATGAAAAACTGTTTTTT; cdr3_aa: CASKPLDRDEKLFF
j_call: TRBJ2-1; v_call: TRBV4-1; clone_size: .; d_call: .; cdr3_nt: TGCGCCAGCAGCCAAGATGCGGCAGATACCTACAACTACAATGAGCAGTTCTTC; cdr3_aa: CASSQDAADTYNYNEQFF
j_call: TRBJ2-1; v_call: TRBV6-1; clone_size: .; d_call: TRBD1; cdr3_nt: TGTGCCAGCAGTACAACGGGACAGGGGAACAATGAGCAGTTCTTC; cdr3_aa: CASSTTGQGNNEQFF
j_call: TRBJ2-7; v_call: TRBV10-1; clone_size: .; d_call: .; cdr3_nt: TGCGCCAGCAGACGTAAGCCCTACGAGCAGTACTTC; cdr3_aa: CASRRKPYEQYF
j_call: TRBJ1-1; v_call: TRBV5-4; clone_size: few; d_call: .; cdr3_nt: TGTGCCAGCAACCCGGACAGACAGTTGAACACTGAAGCTTTCTTT; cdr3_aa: CASNPDRQLNTEAFF
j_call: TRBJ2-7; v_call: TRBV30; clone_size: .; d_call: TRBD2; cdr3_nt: TGTGCCTGGAGTGTTCACGTAGCGGGCACCTACGAGCAGTACTTC; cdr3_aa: CAWSVHVAGTYEQYF
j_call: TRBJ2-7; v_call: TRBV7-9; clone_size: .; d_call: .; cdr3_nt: TGTGCCAGCAGCCCCGGCTACGAGCAGTACTTC; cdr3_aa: CASSPGYEQYF
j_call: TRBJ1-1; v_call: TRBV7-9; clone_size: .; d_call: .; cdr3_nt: TGTTCCAGCAGTTACTCTCGAGGGGGGGGCTTTTCCTCTATGGCTGAAGCTTTCTTT; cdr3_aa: CSSSYSRGGGFSSMAEAFF
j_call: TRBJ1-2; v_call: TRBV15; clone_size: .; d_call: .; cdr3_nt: TGTGCCACCAGCAGAGTCAGCGGTGATAACTATGGCTACACCTTC; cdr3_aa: CATSRVSGDNYGYTF
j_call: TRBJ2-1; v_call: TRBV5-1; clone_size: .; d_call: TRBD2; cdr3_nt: TGCGCCAGCAGCCTGGGCAATAGCGGGAGCCCCTCCTACAATGAGCAGTTCTTC; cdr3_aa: CASSLGNSGSPSYNEQFF
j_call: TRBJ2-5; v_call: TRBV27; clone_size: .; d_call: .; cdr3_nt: TGTGCCAGCAGTCGTCTGGTATCGGGTCTTGAGACCCAGTACTTC; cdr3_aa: CASSRLVSGLETQYF
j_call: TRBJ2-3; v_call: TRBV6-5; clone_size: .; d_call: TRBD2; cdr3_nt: TGTGCCAGCAGGGAGGGACTAGCGGGTTCAGATACGCAGTATTTT; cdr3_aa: CASREGLAGSDTQYF
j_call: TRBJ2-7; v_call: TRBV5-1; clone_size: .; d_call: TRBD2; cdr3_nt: TGCGCCAGCAGCTTGGGAGATAGCGGGTTCTCCTACGAGCAGTACTTC; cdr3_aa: CASSLGDSGFSYEQYF
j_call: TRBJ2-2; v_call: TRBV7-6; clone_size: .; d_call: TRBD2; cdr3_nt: TGTGCCAGCAGCAGAAATCCCATAGCGGGTGGGGCTGGCACCGGGGAGCTGTTTTTT; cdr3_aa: CASSRNPIAGGAGTGELFF
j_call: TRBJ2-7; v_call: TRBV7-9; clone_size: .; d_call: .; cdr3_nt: TGTGCCAGCAGCTTCGCAGGGTACTACGAGCAGTACTTC; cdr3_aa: CASSFAGYYEQYF
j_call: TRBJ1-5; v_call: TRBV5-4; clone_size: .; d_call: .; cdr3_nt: TGTGCCAGCAGCTTGGATAGAGATCAGCCCCAGCATTTT; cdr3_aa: CASSLDRDQPQHF
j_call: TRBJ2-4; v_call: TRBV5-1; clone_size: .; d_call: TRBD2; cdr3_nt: TGCGCCAGCAGCGGGAGTCCTCTAGCGGGAGATTGGCGAGTCAAAAACATTCAGTACTTC; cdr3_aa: CASSGSPLAGDWRVKNIQYF
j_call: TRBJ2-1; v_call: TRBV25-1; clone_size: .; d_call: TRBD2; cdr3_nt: TGTGCCAGCAGTGGACTAGCGCTCGGGGGCAATGAGCAGTTCTTC; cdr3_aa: CASSGLALGGNEQFF
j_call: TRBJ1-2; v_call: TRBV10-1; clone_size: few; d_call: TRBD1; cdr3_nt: TGCGCCAGCAGTCCGGACAGGGTCTATGGCTACACCTTC; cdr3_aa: CASSPDRVYGYTF
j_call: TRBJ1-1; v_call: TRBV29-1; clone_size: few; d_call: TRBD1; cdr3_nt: TGCAGCGTCCCCCAGGGCGACAGGGGGCTGACTTTCTTT; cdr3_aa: CSVPQGDRGLTFF
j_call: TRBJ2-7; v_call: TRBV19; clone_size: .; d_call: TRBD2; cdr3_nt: TGTGCCAGTAGTAGGGCGGGAGACGAGTCCTACGAGCAGTACTTC; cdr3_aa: CASSRAGDESYEQYF
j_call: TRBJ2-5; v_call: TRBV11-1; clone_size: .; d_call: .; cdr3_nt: TGTGCCAGCAGCTTAGACCTGGAGGGGGCAAAGACCCAGTACTTC; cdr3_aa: CASSLDLEGAKTQYF
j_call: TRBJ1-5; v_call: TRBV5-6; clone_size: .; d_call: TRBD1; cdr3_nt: TGTGCCAGCAGCTTGGCAGGGGGTGATCAGCCCCAGCATTTT; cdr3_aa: CASSLAGGDQPQHF
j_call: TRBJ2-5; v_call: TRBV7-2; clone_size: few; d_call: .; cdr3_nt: TGTGCCAGCAGCTTGGCGGAAGAGACCCAGTACTTC; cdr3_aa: CASSLAEETQYF
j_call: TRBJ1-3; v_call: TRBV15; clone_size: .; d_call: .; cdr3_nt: TGTGCCACCAGCAGAGATGCAGGGGTTGGAAACACCATATATTTT; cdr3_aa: CATSRDAGVGNTIYF
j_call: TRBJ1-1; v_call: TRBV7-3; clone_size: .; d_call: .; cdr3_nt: TGTGCCAGCAGCCTCGCGGGGTTGGCTGAAGCTTTCTTT; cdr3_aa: CASSLAGLAEAFF
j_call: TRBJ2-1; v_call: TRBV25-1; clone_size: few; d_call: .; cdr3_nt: TGTGCCAGCAGTGTCCCTGGGGGGGCCTCCTACAATGAGCAGTTCTTC; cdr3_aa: CASSVPGGASYNEQFF
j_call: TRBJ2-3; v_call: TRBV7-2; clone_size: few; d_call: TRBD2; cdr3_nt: TGTGCCAGCAGCCGTACTAGCGGGAGTTCCACAGATACGCAGTATTTT; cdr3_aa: CASSRTSGSSTDTQYF
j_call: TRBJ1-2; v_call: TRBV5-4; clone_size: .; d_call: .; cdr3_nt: TGTGCCAGCAGCTTGGACGGGGGAATCCTCCATGGCTACACCTTC; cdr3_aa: CASSLDGGILHGYTF
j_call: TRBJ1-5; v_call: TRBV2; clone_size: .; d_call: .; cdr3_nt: TGTGCCAGCCGGAGGGATGGCAATCAGCCCCAGCATTTT; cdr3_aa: CASRRDGNQPQHF
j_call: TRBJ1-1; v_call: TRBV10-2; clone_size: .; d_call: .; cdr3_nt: TGCGCCAGCAGTGAGTCGCTTCACAGGGTGCGTGGAATGGAAGCTTTCTTT; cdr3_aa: CASSESLHRVRGMEAFF
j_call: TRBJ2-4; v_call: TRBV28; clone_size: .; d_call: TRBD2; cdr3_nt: TGTGCCAGCACCCCAGGGACTAGCGGGAGGGGAAACATTCAGTACTTC; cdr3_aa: CASTPGTSGRGNIQYF
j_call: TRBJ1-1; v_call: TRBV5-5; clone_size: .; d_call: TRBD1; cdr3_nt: TGTGCCAGCAGCGTAACCCCGACAGGGTTCACTGAAGCTTTCTTT; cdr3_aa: CASSVTPTGFTEAFF
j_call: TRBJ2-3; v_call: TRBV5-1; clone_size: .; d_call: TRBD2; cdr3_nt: TGCGCCAGCACTGGCGGGAGGCTCACAGATACGCAGTATTTT; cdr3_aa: CASTGGRLTDTQYF
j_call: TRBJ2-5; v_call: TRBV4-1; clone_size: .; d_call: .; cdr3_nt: TGCGCCAGCAGCCAAGGACCCCAGAACCGGGAGCAGTACTTC; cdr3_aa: CASSQGPQNREQYF
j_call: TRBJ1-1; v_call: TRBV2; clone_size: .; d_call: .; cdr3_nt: TGTGCCAGCAGTGAAGACCTGGGGCGAGCTGAAGCTTTCTTT; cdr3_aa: CASSEDLGRAEAFF
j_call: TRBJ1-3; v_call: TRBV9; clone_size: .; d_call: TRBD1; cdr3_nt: TGTGCCAGCAGCCCCGAACAGGGGCCTGGAAACACCATATATTTT; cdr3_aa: CASSPEQGPGNTIYF